Presented here are 20 T cell receptor beta chains from one specimen sequenced in a study of T cells in Graves' hyperthyroidism and ophthalmopathy. The TCR beta CDR3 regions underwent amplification using RNA transcripts as the source. HTBI primers drove first-round RT-PCR of the TCR CDR3. MiXCR, run by TCRdb on the multiplex PCR reads, gives a single entry per CDR3 protein. Of under 350,000 distinct CDR3 sequences in the sample, roughly 18% are singletons; the top ten hold less than 65%. Sequenced input: blood. The receptor set was obtained from a woman aged 50 to 60 with Graves' hyperthyroidism.

This clonotype was seen a few times. The rearrangement joins TRBV5-4 to TRBJ2-1, with 10 bases identical to TRBD2. Trimming cost V 0 bases and J 1 base; bases outside gene matches: 4. The CDR3 is 17 amino acids. CDR1 is SGHNT and CDR2 is YYREEE in the germline V gene (reference sequence). The DNA for the CDR3 is TGTGCCAGCAGCTTGGGTAGCGGGGGGCCTTCCTACAATGAGCAGTTCTTC. Amino acid sequence: CASSLGSGGPSYNEQFF.

This clonotype was counted a single time. A much bigger clone sits one base away, suggesting this may be a read error. The chain employs TRBV6-2 or TRBV6-3 and TRBJ2-1; 7 bases map to TRBD1. This CDR3 contains 16 residues. Trimming cost V 8 bases and J 5 bases; bases outside gene matches: 15. Germline values: CDR1 MNHEY, CDR2 SVGEGT. The CDR3 here is CASQTPPRDRHNEQFF. CDR3 coding DNA: TGTGCCAGCCAGACCCCCCCACGGGACAGACACAATGAGCAGTTCTTC.

V is TRBV5-1 and J is TRBJ2-7; D gene uncertain. This CDR3 has 15 residues. Trimming cost V 1 base and J 0 bases, with 11 bases left between them. The germline V gene has CDR1 SGHRS and CDR2 YFSETQ. In nucleotides, the CDR3 is TGCGCCAGCAGCTTGAGGGCGACCAGCTCCTACGAGCAGTACTTC. Translation gives CASSLRATSSYEQYF.

This clonotype came up many times. This chain uses TRBV19 with TRBJ1-2; D is possibly TRBD1 (6 bases). The CDR3 totals 16 residues. V was cut by 4 bases and J by 2 bases, with 17 bases left in between. Germline CDR1 reads LNHDA; CDR2 reads SQIVND (reference sequence). The CDR3 DNA follows: TGTGCCAGTAGTAGTGGGAATACAGGGTCGAACTATGGCTACACCTTC. The encoded protein is CASSSGNTGSNYGYTF.

The CDR3: CASSLGSLITGELFF. Written as DNA, the CDR3 is TGTGCCAGCAGCTTGGGTAGCCTGATCACCGGGGAGCTGTTTTTT. The chain employs TRBV5-4 and TRBJ2-2; D uncertain. Trimming left V 0 bases short and J 4 bases short, with 10 bases between. Germline CDR1 SGHNT, CDR2 YYREEE (reference sequence). The CDR3 is 15 residues long.

This clonotype was observed at least ten times. V and J are TRBV7-3 and TRBJ2-2, with D possibly TRBD1 on 6 matching bases. Between the trimmed V and J ends, which lost 7 bases and 6 bases, there was a span of 15 bases. The length of the CDR3 is 14 residues. In germline, CDR1 is SGHTA, CDR2 FQGTGA. The CDR3 DNA reads TGTGCCAGCAAGAATACAGGGTTCGCCGGGGAGCTGTTTTTT. As protein: CASKNTGFAGELFF.

This clonotype was observed a handful of times. The rearrangement uses TRBV5-1 and TRBJ2-1, with 8 bases lining up with TRBD1. The germline gives CDR1 SGHRS, CDR2 YFSETQ. Germline trimming cut 4 bases from V and 13 bases from J; bases unmatched to any gene: 10. This CDR3 has 13 residues. For the CDR3, the DNA is TGCGCCAGCAGCATGGGACAGGCCCCCGCCCAGTTCTTC. It specifies CASSMGQAPAQFF.

The chain combines TRBV29-1 with TRBJ2-1; TRBD2 aligns across 8 bases. CDR3 size: 15 residues. Unmatched junction bases numbered 8, after V lost 4 bases and J lost 3 bases. Germline V gene lookup returns CDR1 SQVTM and CDR2 ANQGSEA. The CDR3 DNA sequence: TGCAGCGTTGCGGGGGGGGAGGGAGACTACAATGAGCAGTTCTTC. This gives the protein CSVAGGEGDYNEQFF.

This clonotype was seen many times. V and J are TRBV12-3 or TRBV12-4 and TRBJ1-1; the D gene is possibly TRBD1 (6 bases). The V and J ends lost 3 bases and 3 bases respectively, with 8 bases between them. The CDR3 is 13 amino acids. The CDR3 region is CASSFAGDTEAFF. The CDR3 DNA sequence: TGTGCCAGCAGTTTCGCAGGGGACACTGAAGCTTTCTTT.

The CDR3 bases are TGTGCCAGCAGTGACGACAGACAGAGCTCTGGAAACACCATATATTTT. Its protein is CASSDDRQSSGNTIYF. J is TRBJ1-3 and V is TRBV28; TRBD1 is a possible D gene (5 bases). The germline V gene encodes CDR1 MDHEN and CDR2 SYDVKM. This CDR3 is built from 16 residues. V was clipped by 5 bases and J by 0 bases, with 14 bases between them. Combining the CDR3 with reference TRBV28 and TRBJ1-3 gives the whole variable domain DVKVTQSSRYLVKRTGEKVFLECVQDMDHENMFWYRQDPGLGLRLIYFSYDVKMKEKGDIPEGYSVSREKKERFSLILESASTNQTSMYLCASSDDRQSSGNTIYFGEGSWLTVV.

This chain links TRBV2 with TRBJ1-5; the match to TRBD1 covers 9 bases. V dropped 6 bases and J dropped 7; count of bases not matched to a gene: 10. The germline CDR1 and CDR2 sequences are SNHLY and FYNNEI. The CDR3 has 15 residues. The chain's CDR3 is CASRDRQGVNQPQHF. CDR3 bases: TGTGCCAGCAGGGATAGACAGGGGGTGAACCAGCCCCAGCATTTT.

This clonotype was observed many times. J is TRBJ1-2 and V is TRBV27; D may be TRBD1 (6 bases). CDR1 and CDR2 (germline): MNHEY, SMNVEV (reference sequence). The germline V and J ends were trimmed by 3 bases and 6 bases, with 11 bases remaining between them. The CDR3 runs to 13 residues. The CDR3: CASSFTGTHGYTF. The DNA for the CDR3 is TGTGCCAGCAGTTTCACAGGGACTCATGGCTACACCTTC.

This clonotype was seen a handful of times. The chain employs TRBV20-1 and TRBJ2-7; 11 bases align to TRBD2. The CDR3 extends over 16 amino acids. V lost 6 bases and J lost 2; bases outside the gene matches: 12. Germline V CDR1 and CDR2: DFQATT, SNEGSKA (reference sequence). CDR3 amino acids: CSATNPVSGRAYEQYF. DNA of the CDR3: TGCAGTGCCACCAACCCAGTTAGCGGGAGGGCCTACGAGCAGTACTTC.

About this clonotype itself: A much larger clone differs by one base, so this may be a read error. The rearrangement links TRBV18 to TRBJ2-5; TRBD2 matches at 8 bases. The trim removed 5 bases at V and 5 bases at J, leaving 7 bases unmatched. CDR1 KGHSH and CDR2 LQKENI come from the germline V gene. The CDR3 has 14 residues. CDR3 nucleotides: TGTGCCAGCTCATCACGGACTAGCAAGGAGACCCAGTACTTC. Protein sequence: CASSSRTSKETQYF.

This clonotype occurred many times. The chain recombines TRBV28 with TRBJ2-7; a possible D gene is TRBD2 (5 bases). V was pared by 6 bases and J by 5 bases, with 11 bases between. The CDR3 has 12 residues. Germline CDR1 MDHEN, CDR2 SYDVKM. The CDR3 DNA reads as TGTGCCAGCAGCTTGACGGAGGACGAGCAGTACTTC. Translation: CASSLTEDEQYF.

This clonotype was seen more than once but under ten times. J is TRBJ2-7 and V is TRBV5-1, with D perhaps assigned TRBD1 or TRBD2 (5 bases each). The germline V and J ends were trimmed by 4 bases and 2 bases, with 10 bases remaining between them. The length of the CDR3 is 13 residues. From germline, CDR1 is SGHRS and CDR2 YFSETQ. The CDR3 DNA reads TGCGCCAGCAGCCGGGACCAACCCTACGAGCAGTACTTC. Its protein is CASSRDQPYEQYF.

Many counts were recorded for this clonotype. The V and J genes are TRBV12-3 or TRBV12-4 and TRBJ2-5, with D possibly matching TRBD1 (6 bases). CDR3 length: 14 residues. V shed 8 bases and J shed 1 base, with 14 bases lying between them. CDR3 DNA: TGTGCCAGCCGTACCACGACAGGCCAAGAGACCCAGTACTTC. Translating it yields CASRTTTGQETQYF.

This clonotype has a count of ten or more. The gene calls are TRBV6-1 and TRBJ2-1; D call uncertain. Per germline, CDR1 MNHNS and CDR2 SASEGT. The CDR3 runs 15 residues. The germline V and J ends were trimmed by 8 bases and 0 bases, with 14 bases remaining between them. CDR3 sequence: CASSTAAPSYNEQFF. The CDR3 DNA sequence: TGTGCCAGCTCAACGGCAGCTCCCTCCTACAATGAGCAGTTCTTC.

This clonotype is a singleton in its sample. The V and J genes are TRBV20-1 and TRBJ2-1, with D perhaps assigned TRBD1 or TRBD2 (5 bases each). The CDR3 covers 12 residues. Per germline, CDR1 DFQATT and CDR2 SNEGSKA (reference sequence). Trimming removed 1 base at V and 8 bases at J, with 9 bases between. Here the CDR3 reads CSARGGMDEQFF. The CDR3 DNA sequence: TGCAGTGCTAGAGGGGGGATGGATGAGCAGTTCTTC.

This clonotype was seen at least ten times. The J gene is TRBJ2-1, the V gene TRBV20-1, with 13 bases fitting TRBD2. The CDR3 consists of 15 residues. Germline V gene data show CDR1 as DFQATT and CDR2 as SNEGSKA (reference sequence). Trimming cost V 6 bases and J 4 bases; bases outside gene matches: 6. DNA of the CDR3: TGCAGTGCGCCGGGACTAGCGGGGATTTACAATGAGCAGTTCTTC. The encoded protein is CSAPGLAGIYNEQFF.